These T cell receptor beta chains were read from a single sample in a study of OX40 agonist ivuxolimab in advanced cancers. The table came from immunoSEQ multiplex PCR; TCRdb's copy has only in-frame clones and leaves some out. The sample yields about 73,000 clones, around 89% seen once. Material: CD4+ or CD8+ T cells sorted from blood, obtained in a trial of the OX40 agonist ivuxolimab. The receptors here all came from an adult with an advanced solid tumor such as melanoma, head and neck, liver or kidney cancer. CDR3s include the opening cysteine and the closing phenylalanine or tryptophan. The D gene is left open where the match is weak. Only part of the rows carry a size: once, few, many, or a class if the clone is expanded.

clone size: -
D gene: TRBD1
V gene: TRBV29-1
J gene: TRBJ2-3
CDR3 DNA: TGCAGCGTTGGTAGGGACAGACTAACAGATACGCAGTATTTT
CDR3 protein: CSVGRDRLTDTQYF

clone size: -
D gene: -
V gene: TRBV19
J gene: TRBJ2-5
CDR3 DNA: TGTGCCAGTAGCACCACTTTCCGTGTGAGGGAGACCCAGTACTTC
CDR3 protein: CASSTTFRVRETQYF

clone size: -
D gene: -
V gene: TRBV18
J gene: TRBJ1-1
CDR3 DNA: TGTGCCAGCTCACCACAAGGGGGACACTTCCTAAAGAACACTGAAGCTTTCTTT
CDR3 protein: CASSPQGGHFLKNTEAFF

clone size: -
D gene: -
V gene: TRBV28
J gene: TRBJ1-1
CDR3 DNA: TGTGCCAGCAGTTTATTTCCCGAGAACACTGAAGCTTTCTTT
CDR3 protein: CASSLFPENTEAFF

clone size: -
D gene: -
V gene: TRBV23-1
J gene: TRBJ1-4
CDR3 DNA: TGCGCCAGCAGTCAATTCCGCGGGGTAACTAATGAAAAACTGTTTTTT
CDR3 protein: CASSQFRGVTNEKLFF

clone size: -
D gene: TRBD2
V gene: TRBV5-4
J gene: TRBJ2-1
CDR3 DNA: TGTGCCAGCAGCTTGAGAACTAGCGGGTTTAATGAGCAGTTCTTC
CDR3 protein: CASSLRTSGFNEQFF

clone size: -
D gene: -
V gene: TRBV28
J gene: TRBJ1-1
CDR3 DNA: TGTGCCAGCAGTTCCCCGGGCTTTTTGAACACTGAAGCTTTCTTT
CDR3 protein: CASSSPGFLNTEAFF

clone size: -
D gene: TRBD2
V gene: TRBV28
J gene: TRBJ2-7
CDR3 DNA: TGTGCCAGCAGTCCGGCACTAGCGGGACCCTCCTACGAGCAGTACTTC
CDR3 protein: CASSPALAGPSYEQYF

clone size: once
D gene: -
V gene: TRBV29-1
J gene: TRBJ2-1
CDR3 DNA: TGCAGCGCTGAGAGGCTCAATGAGCAGTTCTTC
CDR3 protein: CSAERLNEQFF

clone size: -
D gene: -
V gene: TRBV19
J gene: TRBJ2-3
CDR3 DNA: TGTGCCAGTAGTATAGGTGGGACGCAAACAGATACGCAGTATTTT
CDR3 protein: CASSIGGTQTDTQYF

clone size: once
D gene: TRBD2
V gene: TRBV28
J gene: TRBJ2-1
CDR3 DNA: TGTGCCAGTGGAATAGCGGGTGACAATGAGCAGTTCTTC
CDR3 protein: CASGIAGDNEQFF

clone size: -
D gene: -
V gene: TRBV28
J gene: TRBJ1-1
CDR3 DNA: TGTGCCAGCAGTTTTGAGGATTGGGGCACTGAAGCTTTCTTT
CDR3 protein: CASSFEDWGTEAFF

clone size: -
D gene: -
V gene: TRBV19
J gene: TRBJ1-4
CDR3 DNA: TGTGCCAGTAGTATGGGGGACGGAAAACTGTTTTTT
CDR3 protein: CASSMGDGKLFF

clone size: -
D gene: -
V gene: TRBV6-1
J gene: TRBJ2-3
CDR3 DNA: TGTGCCAGCAGTGAAAATCGGGGCGTTTCCACAGATACGCAGTATTTT
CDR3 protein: CASSENRGVSTDTQYF

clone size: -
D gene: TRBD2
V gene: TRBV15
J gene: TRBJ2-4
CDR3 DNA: TGTGCCACCAGCAGAGAATCTCTAGCGGGAGATAAAAACATTCAGTACTTC
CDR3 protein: CATSRESLAGDKNIQYF

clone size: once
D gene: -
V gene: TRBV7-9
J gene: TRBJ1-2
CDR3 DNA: TGTGCCAGCAGTCCCCGGTCGGGGTCAGCCCCAAACTATGGCTACACCTTC
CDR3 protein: CASSPRSGSAPNYGYTF

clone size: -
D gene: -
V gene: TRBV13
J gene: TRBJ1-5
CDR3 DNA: TGTGCCAGCAGCTCCTATGGCAATCAGCCCCAGCATTTT
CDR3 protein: CASSSYGNQPQHF

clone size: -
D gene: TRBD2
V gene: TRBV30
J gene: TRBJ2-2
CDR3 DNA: TGTGCCTGGAATAATGAGGGGGGTAGCGGGAGAGTTGGGGAGCTGTTTTTT
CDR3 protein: CAWNNEGGSGRVGELFF

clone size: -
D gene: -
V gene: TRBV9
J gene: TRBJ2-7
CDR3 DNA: TGTGCCAGCAGCGTAGGGGAAGGGTGGTACGAGCAGTACTTC
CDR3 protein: CASSVGEGWYEQYF

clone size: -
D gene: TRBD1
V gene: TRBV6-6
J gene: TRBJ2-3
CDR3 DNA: TGTGCCAGCAGTTACCCAAAGGGGGCAGGCACAGATACGCAGTATTTT
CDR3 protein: CASSYPKGAGTDTQYF

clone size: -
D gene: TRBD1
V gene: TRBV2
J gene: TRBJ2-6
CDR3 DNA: TGTGCCAGCAACGACCCGGGACAGACGATCTCTGGGGCCAACGTCCTGACTTTC
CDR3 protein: CASNDPGQTISGANVLTF

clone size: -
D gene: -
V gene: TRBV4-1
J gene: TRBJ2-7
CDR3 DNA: TGCGCCAGCAGCCAACCCGCTCAGGGACGCTCCTACGAGCAGTACTTC
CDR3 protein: CASSQPAQGRSYEQYF

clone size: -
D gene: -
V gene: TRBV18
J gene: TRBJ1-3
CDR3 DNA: TGTGCCAGCTCGACGGGGCAACACTCTGGAAACACCATATATTTT
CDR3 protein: CASSTGQHSGNTIYF

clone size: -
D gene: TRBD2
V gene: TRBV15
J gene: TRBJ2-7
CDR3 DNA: TGTGCCACCAGCGAATCTAGCGGTCGCCACGAGCAGTACTTC
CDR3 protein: CATSESSGRHEQYF

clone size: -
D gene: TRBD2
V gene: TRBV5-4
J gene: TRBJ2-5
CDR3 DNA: TGTGCCAGCAGCTTGCCCCTTAGCGGGAACCAAGAGACCCAGTACTTC
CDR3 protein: CASSLPLSGNQETQYF

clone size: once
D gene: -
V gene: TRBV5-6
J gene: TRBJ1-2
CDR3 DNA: TGTGCCAGCAGCGGAGGGCTACCTAACTATGGCTACACCTTC
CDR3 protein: CASSGGLPNYGYTF

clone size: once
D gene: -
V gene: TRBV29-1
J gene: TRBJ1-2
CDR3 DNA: TGCAGCGTTGGGGCCGTGAACTATGGCTACACCTTC
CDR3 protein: CSVGAVNYGYTF

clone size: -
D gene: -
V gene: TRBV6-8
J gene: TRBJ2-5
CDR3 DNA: TGTGCCAGCAGTTTTACCACGGGCCAGTACTTC
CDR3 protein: CASSFTTGQYF

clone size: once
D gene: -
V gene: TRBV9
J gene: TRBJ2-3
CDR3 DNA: TGTGCCAGCAGTGGGGACTTAACAGATACGCAGTATTTT
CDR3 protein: CASSGDLTDTQYF

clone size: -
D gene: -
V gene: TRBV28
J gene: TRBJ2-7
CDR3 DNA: TGTGCCGTGAGGGACAAGATATACGAGCAGTACTTC
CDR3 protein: CAVRDKIYEQYF

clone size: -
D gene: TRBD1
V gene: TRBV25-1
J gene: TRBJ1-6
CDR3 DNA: TGTGCCAGCAGAGGGACAGGGAATTCACCCCTCCACTTT
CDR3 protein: CASRGTGNSPLHF

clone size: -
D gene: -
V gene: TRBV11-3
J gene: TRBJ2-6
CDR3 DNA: TGTGCCAGCCAGGTATTCTCTGGGGCCAACGTCCTGACTTTC
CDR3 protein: CASQVFSGANVLTF

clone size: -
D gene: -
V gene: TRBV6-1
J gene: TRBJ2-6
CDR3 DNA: TGTGCCAGCAGCGAAAGGCTACCCTCTGGGGCCAACGTCCTGACTTTC
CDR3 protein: CASSERLPSGANVLTF

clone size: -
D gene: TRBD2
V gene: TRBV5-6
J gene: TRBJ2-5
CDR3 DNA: TGTGCCAGCAGCGAACCGGGACTAGGCTTCCTAGGAGAGACCCAGTACTTC
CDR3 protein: CASSEPGLGFLGETQYF

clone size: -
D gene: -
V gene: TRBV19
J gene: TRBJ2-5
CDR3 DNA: TGTGCCAGTAGGTACAGGGTGGGTGAGACCCAGTACTTC
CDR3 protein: CASRYRVGETQYF

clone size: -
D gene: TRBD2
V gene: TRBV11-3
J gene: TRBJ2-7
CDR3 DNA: TGTGCCAGCAGCCCAAAGACCGGACTAGCCTACGAGCAGTACTTC
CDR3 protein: CASSPKTGLAYEQYF

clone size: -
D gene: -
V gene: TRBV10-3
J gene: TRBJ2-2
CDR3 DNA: TGTGCCATCGGGGGGCTGGCGAACACCGGGGAGCTGTTTTTT
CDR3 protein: CAIGGLANTGELFF

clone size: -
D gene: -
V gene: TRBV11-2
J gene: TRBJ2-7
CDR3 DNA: TGTGCCAGCAGCTTAGGTGTCGGGGAGCAGTACTTC
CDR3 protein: CASSLGVGEQYF

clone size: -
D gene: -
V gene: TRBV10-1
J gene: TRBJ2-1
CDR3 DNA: TGCGCCAGCAGCGATGTCCGGCAGGCCAGCTCCTACAATGAGCAGTTCTTC
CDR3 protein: CASSDVRQASSYNEQFF

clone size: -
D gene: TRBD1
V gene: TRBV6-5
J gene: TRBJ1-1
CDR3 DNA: TGTGCCAGCAGTCGGACAGGGGCGAACACTGAAGCTTTCTTT
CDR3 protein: CASSRTGANTEAFF

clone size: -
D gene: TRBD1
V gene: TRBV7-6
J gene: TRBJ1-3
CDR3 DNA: TGTGCCAGCAGCCCGCGGGGACAGGGTGGCGGAAACACCATATATTTT
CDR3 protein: CASSPRGQGGGNTIYF